This TCR beta chain was captured by sequencing in a study of T cell responses to AZD1222 COVID-19 vaccine. Regarding the study as a whole: Females made up more of the donors, who were largely white British, and clonal diversity may have come out too low.

Data came from immunoSEQ multiplex PCR; TCRdb stores just in-frame clones and leaves some out. The sample contains some 130,000 clones, around four fifths of which appear only once. J was trimmed by 4 bases and V by 7 bases; bases with no gene match: 5. The germline CDR1 and CDR2 sequences are SGHAT and FQNNGV. The CDR3 sequence is 13 residues long. Worth noting for this clone: The target antigen is unknown.

The clonotype was recovered from an adult in good health. The chain recombines TRBV11-2 with TRBJ1-2; 8 positions match TRBD1. This sample comprised peripheral blood, obtained on day 0 of AZD1222 vaccination. CDR3 nucleotides: TGTGCCAGCAACGACAGGGGACTCTATGGCTACACCTTC. It codes for CASNDRGLYGYTF.